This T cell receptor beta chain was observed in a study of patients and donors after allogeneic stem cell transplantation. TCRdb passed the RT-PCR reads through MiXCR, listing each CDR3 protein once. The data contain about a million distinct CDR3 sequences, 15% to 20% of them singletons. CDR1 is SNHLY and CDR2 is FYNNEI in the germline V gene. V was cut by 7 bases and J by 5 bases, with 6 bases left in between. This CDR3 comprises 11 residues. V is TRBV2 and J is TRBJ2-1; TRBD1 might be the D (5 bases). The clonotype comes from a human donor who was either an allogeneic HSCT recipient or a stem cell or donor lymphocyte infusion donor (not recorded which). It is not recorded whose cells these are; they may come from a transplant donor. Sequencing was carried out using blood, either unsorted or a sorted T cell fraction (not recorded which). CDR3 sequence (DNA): TGTGCCAGCAAGGGGAACAATGAGCAGTTCTTC. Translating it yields CASKGNNEQFF.